This T cell receptor (beta chain) is from a study of cytomegalovirus exposure and HLA in healthy donors. For the study at large: Genetic ancestry analysis placed about 80% of the 398 donors that were genotyped in the Caucasian-associated cluster. General observations from the study: One later analysis reportedly identified an Asian-associated ancestry cluster that showed fewer N-insertions than the approximately 700-donor mean. Later on, an analysis found that several of the most significant clusters appeared to be linked to common viral pathogens, which included parvovirus B19.

PCR primers comprised 60 Vbeta and 13 Jbeta primers. Clones were sequenced by immunoSEQ multiplex PCR, and TCRdb holds only the in-frame ones, with some missing. The repertoire has under 130,000 clones, roughly three quarters of them found once; the top ten carry 3% to 3.5%. While unrecorded immune exposures were likely, the donors were nominally healthy when sampled. In regard to this clone: Its specificity is not known.

The V and J ends lost 7 bases and 7 bases respectively, with 13 bases between them. CDR1 and CDR2 from the germline V gene are SGHTA and FQGNSA. This CDR3 comprises 12 residues. The chain recombines TRBV7-2 with TRBJ1-1; D call uncertain. The clonotype was recovered from a man under 40 in good health and CMV-seronegative. The sequenced sample was PBMCs. The CDR3 loop is CASTLKEVEAFF. CDR3 bases: TGTGCCAGCACCCTAAAGGAGGTTGAAGCTTTCTTT.